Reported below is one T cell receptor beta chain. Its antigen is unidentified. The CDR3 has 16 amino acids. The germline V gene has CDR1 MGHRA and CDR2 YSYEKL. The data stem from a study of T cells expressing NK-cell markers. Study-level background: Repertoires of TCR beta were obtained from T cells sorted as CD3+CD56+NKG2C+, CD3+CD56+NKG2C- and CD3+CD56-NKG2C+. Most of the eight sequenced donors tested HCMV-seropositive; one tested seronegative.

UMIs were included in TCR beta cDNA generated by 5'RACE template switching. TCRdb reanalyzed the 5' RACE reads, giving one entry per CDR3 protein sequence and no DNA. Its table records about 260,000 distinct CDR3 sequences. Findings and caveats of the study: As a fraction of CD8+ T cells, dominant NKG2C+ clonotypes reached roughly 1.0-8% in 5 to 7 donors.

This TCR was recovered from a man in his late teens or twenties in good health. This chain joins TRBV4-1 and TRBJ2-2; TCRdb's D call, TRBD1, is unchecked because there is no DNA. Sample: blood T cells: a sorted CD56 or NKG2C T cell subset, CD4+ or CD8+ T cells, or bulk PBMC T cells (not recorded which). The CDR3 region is CASSHVRGVITGELFF.